The sequence of this T cell receptor beta chain was determined in a study of neurological immune-mediated disorders. TCRdb reprocessed the 5' RACE reads with MiXCR, giving one entry per CDR3 protein. Of 66,000 or so distinct CDR3 sequences listed, 3.4% are singletons. This clonotype has ten or more counts. The antigen remains unidentified. Whole-study results and caveats: Phylogenetic analysis grouped 18 of 34 multiple sclerosis patients' repertoires together, suggesting a possible repertoire signature.

The CDR3 has 15 residues. The V end lost 4 bases, the J end lost 0 bases, and 12 bases lay between the germline ends. Germline CDR1 is SGHRS and CDR2 is YFSETQ. The gene calls are TRBV5-1 and TRBJ2-3, with TRBD2 as a possible D gene (6 bases). Sequencing used PBMCs. The receptor was derived from a middle-aged man with multiple sclerosis. The CDR3 bases are TGCGCCAGCAGCCCGGCCGGGACTAGCACAGATACGCAGTATTTT. It is translated as CASSPAGTSTDTQYF.